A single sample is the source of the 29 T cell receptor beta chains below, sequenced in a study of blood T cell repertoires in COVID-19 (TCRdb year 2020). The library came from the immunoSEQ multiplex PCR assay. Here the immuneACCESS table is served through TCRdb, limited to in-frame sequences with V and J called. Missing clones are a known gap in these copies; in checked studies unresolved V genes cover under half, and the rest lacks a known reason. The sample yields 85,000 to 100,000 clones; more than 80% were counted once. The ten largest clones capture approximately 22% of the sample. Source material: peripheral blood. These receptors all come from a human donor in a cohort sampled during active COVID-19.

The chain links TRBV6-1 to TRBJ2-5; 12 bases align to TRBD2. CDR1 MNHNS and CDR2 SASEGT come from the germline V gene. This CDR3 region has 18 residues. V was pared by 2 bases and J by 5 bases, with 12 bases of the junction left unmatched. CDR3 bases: TGTGCCAGCAGTGAAAGCTTTTGGGCTAGCGGGAGGGGGGAGACCCAGTACTTC. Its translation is CASSESFWASGRGETQYF.

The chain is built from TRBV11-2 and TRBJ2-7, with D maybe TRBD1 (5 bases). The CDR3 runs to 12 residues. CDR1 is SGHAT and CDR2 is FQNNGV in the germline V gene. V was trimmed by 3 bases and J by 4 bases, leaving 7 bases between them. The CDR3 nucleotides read TGTGCCAGCAGCTTTCAGGGATACGAGCAGTACTTC. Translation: CASSFQGYEQYF.

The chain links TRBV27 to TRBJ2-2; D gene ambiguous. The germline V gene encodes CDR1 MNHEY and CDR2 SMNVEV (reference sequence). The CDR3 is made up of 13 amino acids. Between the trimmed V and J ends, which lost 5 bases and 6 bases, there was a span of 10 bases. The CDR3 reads CASSLLTAGELFF. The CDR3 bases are TGTGCCAGCAGTCTCCTAACCGCCGGGGAGCTGTTTTTT.

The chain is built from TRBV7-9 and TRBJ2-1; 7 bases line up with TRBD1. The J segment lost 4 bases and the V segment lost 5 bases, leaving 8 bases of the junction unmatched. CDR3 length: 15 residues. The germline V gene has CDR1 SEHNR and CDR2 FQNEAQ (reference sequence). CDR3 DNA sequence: TGTGCCAGCAGCGCGCCGGGACAGATATACAATGAGCAGTTCTTC. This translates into CASSAPGQIYNEQFF.

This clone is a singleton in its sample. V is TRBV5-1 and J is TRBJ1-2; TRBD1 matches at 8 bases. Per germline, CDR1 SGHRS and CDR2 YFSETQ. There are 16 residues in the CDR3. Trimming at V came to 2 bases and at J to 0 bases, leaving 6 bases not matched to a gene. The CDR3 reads CASSFAGGQANYGYTF. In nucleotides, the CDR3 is TGCGCCAGCAGCTTCGCCGGGGGACAGGCTAACTATGGCTACACCTTC.

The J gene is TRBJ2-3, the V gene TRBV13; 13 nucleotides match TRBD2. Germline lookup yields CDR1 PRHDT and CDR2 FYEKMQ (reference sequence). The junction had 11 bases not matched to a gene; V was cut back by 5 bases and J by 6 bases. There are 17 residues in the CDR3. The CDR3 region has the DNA TGTGCCAGCAGCCGCACAACTAGCGGGGGGGCCTCGGATACGCAGTATTTT. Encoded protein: CASSRTTSGGASDTQYF.

Here the CDR3 DNA reads TGCGCCAGCAGCCAACCGTGGGCCGGGACAGACTATGGCTACACCTTC. Its translation: CASSQPWAGTDYGYTF. The gene calls are TRBV4-1 and TRBJ1-2; 7 positions agree with TRBD1. The germline CDR1 and CDR2 sequences are MGHRA and YSYEKL. V lost 2 bases to trimming and J lost 3 bases; unmatched junction nucleotides: 9. This CDR3 is built from 16 residues.

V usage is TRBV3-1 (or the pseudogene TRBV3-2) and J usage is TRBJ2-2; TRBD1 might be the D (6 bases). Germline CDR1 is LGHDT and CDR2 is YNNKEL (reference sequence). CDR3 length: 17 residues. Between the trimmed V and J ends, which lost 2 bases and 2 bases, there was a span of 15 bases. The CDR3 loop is CASSQHRDWSNTGELFF. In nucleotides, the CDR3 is TGTGCCAGCAGCCAACACAGGGATTGGTCTAACACCGGGGAGCTGTTTTTT.

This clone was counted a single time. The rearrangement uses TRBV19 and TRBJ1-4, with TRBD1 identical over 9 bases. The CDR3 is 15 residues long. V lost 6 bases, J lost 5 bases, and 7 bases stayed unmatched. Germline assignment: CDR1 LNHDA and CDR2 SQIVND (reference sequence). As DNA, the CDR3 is TGTGCCAGTAGCCTCGGACAGGGGATGAATGAAAAACTGTTTTTT. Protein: CASSLGQGMNEKLFF.

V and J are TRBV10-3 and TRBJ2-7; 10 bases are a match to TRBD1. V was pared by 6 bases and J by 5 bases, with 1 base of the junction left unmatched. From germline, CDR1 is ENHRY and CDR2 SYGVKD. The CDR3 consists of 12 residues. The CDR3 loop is CAIRGTGDEQYF. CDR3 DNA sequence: TGTGCCATCAGGGGGACAGGGGACGAGCAGTACTTC.

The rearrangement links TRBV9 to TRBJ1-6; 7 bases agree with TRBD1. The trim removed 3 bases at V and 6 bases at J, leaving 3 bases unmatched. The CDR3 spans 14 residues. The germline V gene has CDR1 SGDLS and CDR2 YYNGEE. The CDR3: CASSATGSNSPLHF. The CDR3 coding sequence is TGTGCCAGCAGCGCGACAGGGAGTAATTCACCCCTCCACTTT.

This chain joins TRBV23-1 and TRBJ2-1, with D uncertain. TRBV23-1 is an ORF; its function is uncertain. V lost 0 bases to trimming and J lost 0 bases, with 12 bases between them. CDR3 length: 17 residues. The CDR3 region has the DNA TGCGCCAGCAGTCAATCCCCCCTGAGGAGCTCCTACAATGAGCAGTTCTTC. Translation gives CASSQSPLRSSYNEQFF.

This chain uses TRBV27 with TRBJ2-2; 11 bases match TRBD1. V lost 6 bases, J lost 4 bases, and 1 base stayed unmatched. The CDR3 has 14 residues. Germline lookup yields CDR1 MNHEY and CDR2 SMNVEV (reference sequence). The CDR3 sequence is CASRDRGLTGELFF. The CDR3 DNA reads TGTGCCAGCAGGGACAGGGGGCTCACCGGGGAGCTGTTTTTT.

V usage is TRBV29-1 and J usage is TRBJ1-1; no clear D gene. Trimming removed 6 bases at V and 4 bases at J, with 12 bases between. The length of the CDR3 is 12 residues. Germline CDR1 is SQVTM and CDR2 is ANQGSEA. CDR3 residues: CSVWAVGTEAFF. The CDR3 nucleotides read TGCAGCGTGTGGGCCGTGGGCACTGAAGCTTTCTTT. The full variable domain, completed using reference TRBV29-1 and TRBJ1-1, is SAVISQKPSRDICQRGTSLTIQCQVDSQVTMMFWYRQQPGQSLTLIATANQGSEATYESGFVIDKFPISRPNLTFSTLTVSNMSPEDSSIYLCSVWAVGTEAFFGQGTRLTVV.

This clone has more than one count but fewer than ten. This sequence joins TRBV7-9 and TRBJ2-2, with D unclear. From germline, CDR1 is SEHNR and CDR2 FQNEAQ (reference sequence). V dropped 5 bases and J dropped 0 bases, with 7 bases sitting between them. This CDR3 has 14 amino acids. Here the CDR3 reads CASSKRSNTGELFF. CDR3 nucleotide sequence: TGTGCCAGCAGCAAGAGGTCGAACACCGGGGAGCTGTTTTTT.

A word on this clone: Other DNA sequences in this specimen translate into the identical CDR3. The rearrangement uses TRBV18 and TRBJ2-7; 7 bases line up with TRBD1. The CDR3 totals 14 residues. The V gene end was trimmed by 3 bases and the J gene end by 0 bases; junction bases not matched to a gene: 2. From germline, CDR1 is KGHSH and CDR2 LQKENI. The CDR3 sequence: CASSPRDSSYEQYF. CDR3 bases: TGTGCCAGCTCACCCCGGGACAGCTCCTACGAGCAGTACTTC.

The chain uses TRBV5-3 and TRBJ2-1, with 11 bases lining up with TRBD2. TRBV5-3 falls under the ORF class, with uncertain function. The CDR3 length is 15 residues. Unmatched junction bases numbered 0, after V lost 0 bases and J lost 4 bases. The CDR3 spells CARSLGLAGYNEQFF. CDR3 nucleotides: TGTGCCAGAAGCTTGGGACTAGCGGGATACAATGAGCAGTTCTTC.

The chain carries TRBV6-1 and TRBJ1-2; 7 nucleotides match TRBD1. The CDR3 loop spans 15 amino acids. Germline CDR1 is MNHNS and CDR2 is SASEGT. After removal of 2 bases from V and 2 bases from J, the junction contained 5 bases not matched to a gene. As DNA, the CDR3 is TGTGCCAGCAGTGAACTCACAGGGGCCAACTATGGCTACACCTTC. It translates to CASSELTGANYGYTF.

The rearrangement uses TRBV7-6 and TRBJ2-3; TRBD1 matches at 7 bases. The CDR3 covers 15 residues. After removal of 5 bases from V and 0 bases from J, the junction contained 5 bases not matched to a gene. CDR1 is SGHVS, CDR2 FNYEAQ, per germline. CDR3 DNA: TGTGCCAGCAGCCCGGGACAGCCTAGCACAGATACGCAGTATTTT. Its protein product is CASSPGQPSTDTQYF.

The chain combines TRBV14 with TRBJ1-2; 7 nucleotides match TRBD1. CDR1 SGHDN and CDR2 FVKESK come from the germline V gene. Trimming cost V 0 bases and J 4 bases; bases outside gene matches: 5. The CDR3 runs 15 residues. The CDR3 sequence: CASSQESRDSYGYTF. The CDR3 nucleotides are TGTGCCAGCAGCCAAGAGTCCCGGGACAGCTATGGCTACACCTTC.

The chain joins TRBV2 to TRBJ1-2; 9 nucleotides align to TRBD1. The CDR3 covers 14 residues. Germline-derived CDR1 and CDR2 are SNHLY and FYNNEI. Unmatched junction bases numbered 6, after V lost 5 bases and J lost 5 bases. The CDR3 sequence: CASSPGQGSYGYTF. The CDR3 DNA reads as TGTGCCAGCAGTCCGGGACAGGGAAGTTATGGCTACACCTTC.

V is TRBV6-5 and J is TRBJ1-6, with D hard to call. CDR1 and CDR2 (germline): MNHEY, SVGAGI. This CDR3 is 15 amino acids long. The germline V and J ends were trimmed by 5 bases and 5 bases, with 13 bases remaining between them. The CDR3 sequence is CASSPGQANNSPLHF. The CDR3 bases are TGTGCCAGCAGTCCCGGTCAGGCGAATAATTCACCCCTCCACTTT.

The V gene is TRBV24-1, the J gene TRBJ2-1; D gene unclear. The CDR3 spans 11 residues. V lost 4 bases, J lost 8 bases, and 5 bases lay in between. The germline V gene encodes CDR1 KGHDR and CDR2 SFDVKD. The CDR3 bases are TGTGCCACCAGTGAGCTATATGAGCAGTTCTTC. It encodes CATSELYEQFF.

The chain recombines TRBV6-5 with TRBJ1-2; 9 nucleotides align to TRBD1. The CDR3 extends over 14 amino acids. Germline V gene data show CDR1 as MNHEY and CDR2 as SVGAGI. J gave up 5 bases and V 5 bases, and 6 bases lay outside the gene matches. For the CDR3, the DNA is TGTGCCAGCAGTCCGGGACAGGGAGGTTATGGCTACACCTTC. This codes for CASSPGQGGYGYTF.

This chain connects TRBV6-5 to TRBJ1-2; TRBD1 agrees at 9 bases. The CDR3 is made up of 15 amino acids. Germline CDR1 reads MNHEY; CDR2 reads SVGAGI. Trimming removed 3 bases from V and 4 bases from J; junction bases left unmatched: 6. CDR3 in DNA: TGTGCCAGCAGTTATCCGGGACAGGGTAGCTATGGCTACACCTTC. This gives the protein CASSYPGQGSYGYTF.

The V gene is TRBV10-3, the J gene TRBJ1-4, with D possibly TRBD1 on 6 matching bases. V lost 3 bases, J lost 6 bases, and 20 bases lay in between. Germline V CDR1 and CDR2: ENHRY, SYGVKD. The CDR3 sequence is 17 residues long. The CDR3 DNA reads TGTGCCATCAGTGACCCTCGGTCGGGGGGCGAACATGAAAAACTGTTTTTT. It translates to CAISDPRSGGEHEKLFF.

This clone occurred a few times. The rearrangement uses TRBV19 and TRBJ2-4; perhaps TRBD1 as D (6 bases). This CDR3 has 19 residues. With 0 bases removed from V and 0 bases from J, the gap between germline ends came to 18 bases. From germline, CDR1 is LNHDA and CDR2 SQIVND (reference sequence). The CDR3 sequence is CASSIDLGGEGVAKNIQYF. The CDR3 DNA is TGTGCCAGTAGTATAGATCTAGGGGGTGAGGGGGTAGCCAAAAACATTCAGTACTTC.

CDR3 sequence: CASSYRGDSSYEQYF. CDR3 DNA sequence: TGTGCCAGCAGTTACAGGGGGGACAGCTCCTACGAGCAGTACTTC. The chain recombines TRBV6-6 with TRBJ2-7; D is perhaps TRBD1 (7 bases). Trimming removed 2 bases at V and 0 bases at J, with 11 bases between. Per the germline V gene, CDR1 is MNHNY and CDR2 is SVGAGI (reference sequence). CDR3 size: 15 residues.

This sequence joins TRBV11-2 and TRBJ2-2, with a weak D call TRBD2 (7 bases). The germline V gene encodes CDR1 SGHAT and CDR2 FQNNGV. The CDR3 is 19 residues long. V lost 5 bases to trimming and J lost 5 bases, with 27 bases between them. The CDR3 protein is CASSPPRVFAGAVTGELFF. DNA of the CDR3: TGTGCCAGCAGCCCCCCCAGGGTTTTCGCGGGGGCCGTAACCGGGGAGCTGTTTTTT.